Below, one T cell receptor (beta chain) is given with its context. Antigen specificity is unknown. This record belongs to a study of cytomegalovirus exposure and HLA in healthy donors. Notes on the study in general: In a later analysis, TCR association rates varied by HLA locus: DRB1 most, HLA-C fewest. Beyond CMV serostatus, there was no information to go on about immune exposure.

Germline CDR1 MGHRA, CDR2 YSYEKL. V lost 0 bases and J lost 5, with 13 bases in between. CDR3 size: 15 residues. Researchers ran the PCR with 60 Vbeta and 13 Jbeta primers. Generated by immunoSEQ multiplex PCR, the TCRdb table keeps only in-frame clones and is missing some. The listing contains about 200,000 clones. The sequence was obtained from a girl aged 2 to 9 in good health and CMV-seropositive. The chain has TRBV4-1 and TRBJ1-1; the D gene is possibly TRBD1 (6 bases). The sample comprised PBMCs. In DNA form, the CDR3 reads TGCGCCAGCAGCCAAGAAACAGGGAGAGTAACTGAAGCTTTCTTT. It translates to CASSQETGRVTEAFF.